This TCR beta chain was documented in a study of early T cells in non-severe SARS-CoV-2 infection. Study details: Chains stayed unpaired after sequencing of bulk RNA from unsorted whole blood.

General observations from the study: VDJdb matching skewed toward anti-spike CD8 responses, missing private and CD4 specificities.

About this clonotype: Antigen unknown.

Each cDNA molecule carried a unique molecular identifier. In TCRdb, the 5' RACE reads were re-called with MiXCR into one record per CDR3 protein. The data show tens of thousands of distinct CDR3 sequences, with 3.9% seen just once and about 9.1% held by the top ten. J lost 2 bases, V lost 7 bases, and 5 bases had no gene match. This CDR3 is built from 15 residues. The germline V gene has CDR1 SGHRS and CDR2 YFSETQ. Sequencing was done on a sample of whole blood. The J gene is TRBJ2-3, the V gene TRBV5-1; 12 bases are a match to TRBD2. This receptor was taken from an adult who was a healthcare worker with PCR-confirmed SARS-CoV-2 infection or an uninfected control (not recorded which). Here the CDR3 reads CASGGLAGYTDTQYF. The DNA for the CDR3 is TGCGCCAGCGGAGGACTAGCGGGGTACACAGATACGCAGTATTTT.